These 20 T cell receptor beta chains were sequenced from one sample in a study of blood T cell repertoires in COVID-19. The repertoire was sequenced with immunoSEQ multiplex PCR; TCRdb's copy has only in-frame clones and lacks some. The sample consists of about 240,000 clones, 70% to 90% of them appearing once. Material: peripheral blood. The source of these receptors is a woman in her seventies with active or convalescent COVID-19.

The chain combines TRBV7-2 with TRBJ2-3; D perhaps matches TRBD2 (5 bases). This CDR3 comprises 12 residues. Trimming shortened V by 7 bases and J by 3 bases, and 8 bases separated the two germline ends. Germline V gene lookup returns CDR1 SGHTA and CDR2 FQGNSA. The CDR3 protein is CASTRATDTQYF. In DNA, the CDR3 is TGTGCCAGCACGCGGGCGACAGATACGCAGTATTTT. Combining the CDR3 with reference TRBV7-2 and TRBJ2-3 gives the whole variable domain GAGVSQSPSNKVTEKGKDVELRCDPISGHTALYWYRQSLGQGLEFLIYFQGNSAPDKSGLPSDRFSAERTGGSVSTLTIQRTQQEDSAVYLCASTRATDTQYFGPGTRLTVL.

For the CDR3, the DNA is TGCGCCAGCAGCCAAGACCGGGGGGGTCGAGATACGCAGTATTTT. Its protein is CASSQDRGGRDTQYF. The chain couples TRBV4-3 to TRBJ2-3; 8 positions agree with TRBD2. CDR1 and CDR2 from the germline V gene are LGHNA and YSLEER. The J segment lost 5 bases and the V segment lost 0 bases, leaving 4 bases of the junction unmatched. The CDR3 totals 15 residues.

With regard to this clone: A read error may produce the germline difference seen at one junction end. The chain uses TRBV20-1 and TRBJ1-2; 8 bases line up with TRBD1. Germline V gene sequence: CDR1 DFQATT, CDR2 SNEGSKA (reference sequence). The CDR3 is made up of 11 amino acids. The CDR3 loop reads CSALSGQGVAF. The CDR3 bases are TGCAGTGCTCTATCAGGACAGGGAGTGGCCTTC.

This clone was seen once. The rearrangement joins TRBV2 to TRBJ2-2; D unresolved. The CDR3 totals 11 residues. Trimming removed 6 bases at V and 4 bases at J, with 3 bases between. Germline CDR1 SNHLY, CDR2 FYNNEI. The DNA for the CDR3 is TGTGCCAGCAGACTCACCGGGGAGCTGTTTTTT. Residues: CASRLTGELFF.

This clone was detected only once. J is TRBJ1-1 and V is TRBV4-2; D is unclear. V was trimmed by 0 bases and J by 7 bases, leaving 12 bases between them. The CDR3 is 14 amino acids. The germline V gene encodes CDR1 LGHNA and CDR2 YNFKEQ. The CDR3 here is CASSQDDTAFEAFF. The CDR3 nucleotides read TGTGCCAGCAGCCAAGACGACACGGCGTTTGAAGCTTTCTTT.

The chain carries TRBV5-1 and TRBJ1-2, with D perhaps matching TRBD1 (5 bases). Deletions cut 0 bases from V and 6 bases from J, with 18 bases between. The CDR3 covers 16 residues. Germline values: CDR1 SGHRS, CDR2 YFSETQ. CDR3 DNA sequence: TGCGCCAGCAGCTTGGACCCCTCCGGGGGGGTTGATGGCTACACCTTC. It is translated as CASSLDPSGGVDGYTF.

This clone was seen only once. The chain has TRBV6-6 and TRBJ2-1, with 8 bases identical to TRBD1. Unmatched junction bases numbered 7, after V lost 2 bases and J lost 7 bases. Germline CDR1 reads MNHNY; CDR2 reads SVGAGI (reference sequence). CDR3 length: 15 residues. The CDR3, as DNA: TGTGCCAGCAGTTACGGAGGGCAGGGGGCGAATGAGCAGTTCTTC. It yields the protein CASSYGGQGANEQFF.

The chain uses TRBV7-9 and TRBJ2-7, with D perhaps TRBD1 (6 bases). The CDR3 consists of 14 residues. Trimming pared 6 bases from V and 0 bases from J, leaving 12 bases between. Germline CDR1 reads SEHNR; CDR2 reads FQNEAQ (reference sequence). This chain's CDR3 is CASSPGTPSYEQYF. In DNA, the CDR3 is TGTGCCAGCAGTCCGGGGACACCCTCCTACGAGCAGTACTTC.

The genes are TRBV6-5 and TRBJ2-1, with D possibly being TRBD1 (5 bases). The V gene's germline CDR1 is MNHEY and CDR2 SVGAGI. The V and J ends lost 8 bases and 4 bases respectively, with 18 bases between them. This CDR3 spans 15 amino acids. This CDR3 is CASGRGEAGYNEQFF. The CDR3 bases are TGTGCCAGCGGCAGAGGTGAAGCAGGGTACAATGAGCAGTTCTTC.

The CDR3 DNA sequence: TGTGCCAGCATAGGAGGGGATCACACTGAAGCTTTCTTT. Protein sequence: CASIGGDHTEAFF. The V gene is TRBV2, the J gene TRBJ1-1; D is possibly TRBD1 (5 bases). V lost 7 bases to trimming and J lost 3 bases, with 12 bases between them. The CDR3 sequence is 13 residues long. CDR1 and CDR2 (germline): SNHLY, FYNNEI.

The V and J genes are TRBV7-7 and TRBJ2-1; 9 bases align to TRBD1. Germline V lookup: CDR1 SSHAT, CDR2 FNYEAQ (reference sequence). This CDR3 has 15 amino acids. V trimming: 3 bases; J trimming: 2 bases; junction bases outside the gene matches: 2. This CDR3 is CASSLGQGTYNEQFF. CDR3 in DNA: TGTGCCAGCAGCTTGGGACAGGGCACCTACAATGAGCAGTTCTTC.

The chain recombines TRBV10-3 with TRBJ1-5, with D possibly matching TRBD1 (5 bases). V was clipped by 8 bases and J by 5 bases, with 13 bases between them. CDR3 length: 13 residues. Germline CDR1 reads ENHRY; CDR2 reads SYGVKD. The CDR3 coding sequence is TGTGCCATCGCGACAGCTTTTGATCAGCCCCAGCATTTT. It yields the protein CAIATAFDQPQHF.

The chain employs TRBV3-1 (or the pseudogene TRBV3-2) and TRBJ1-5, with D possibly TRBD1 on 6 matching bases. With 4 bases removed from V and 10 bases from J, the gap between germline ends came to 20 bases. Germline CDR1 is LGHDT and CDR2 is YNNKEL (reference sequence). The CDR3 is made up of 15 amino acids. The CDR3 loop is CASSPVGVRGGPQHF. CDR3 nucleotides: TGTGCCAGCAGCCCGGTGGGGGTCAGGGGCGGACCCCAGCATTTT.

The chain carries TRBV10-3 and TRBJ2-3, with 7 bases that match TRBD2. The CDR3 covers 15 residues. Per germline, CDR1 ENHRY and CDR2 SYGVKD. V lost 0 bases to trimming and J lost 1 base; unmatched junction nucleotides: 1. CDR3 in DNA: TGTGCCATCAGTGAGTCGCTAGCGGGCACAGATACGCAGTATTTT. Its protein is CAISESLAGTDTQYF.

The chain is built from TRBV19 and TRBJ1-5; D is ambiguous. The CDR3 is made up of 12 amino acids. CDR1 LNHDA and CDR2 SQIVND come from the germline V gene (reference sequence). The V end lost 2 bases, the J end lost 7 bases, and 6 bases lay between the germline ends. CDR3 sequence reads: CASSIIEQPQHF. CDR3 nucleotides: TGTGCCAGTAGTATAATAGAGCAGCCCCAGCATTTT.

The chain combines TRBV5-6 with TRBJ2-1; no clear D. Germline lookup yields CDR1 SGHDT and CDR2 YYEEEE. The CDR3 runs 15 residues. V was clipped by 4 bases and J by 0 bases, with 11 bases between them. CDR3 coding DNA: TGTGCCAGCAGCGTGGTGCTAATCTCCTACAATGAGCAGTTCTTC. This gives the protein CASSVVLISYNEQFF.

V usage is TRBV11-3 and J usage is TRBJ2-3, with 7 bases fitting TRBD1. CDR3 length: 16 amino acids. V lost 6 bases, J lost 4 bases, and 13 bases stayed unmatched. Per the germline V gene, CDR1 is SGHNT and CDR2 is YENEEA. Here the CDR3 reads CASSPATGKGSDTQYF. CDR3 nucleotides: TGTGCCAGCAGTCCAGCGACAGGGAAAGGCTCAGATACGCAGTATTTT.

This clone was counted a single time. The chain carries TRBV4-3 and TRBJ1-5; D is ambiguous. There are 15 residues in the CDR3. In germline, CDR1 is LGHNA, CDR2 YSLEER. Trimming shortened V by 0 bases and J by 7 bases, and 13 bases separated the two germline ends. CDR3 sequence (DNA): TGCGCCAGCAGCCAAGATCCCCTGGGCAGACAGCCCCAGCATTTT. Translation gives CASSQDPLGRQPQHF.

The V call is TRBV6-1, the J call TRBJ2-3; TRBD1 is a possible D gene (7 bases). CDR1 is MNHNS and CDR2 is SASEGT in the germline V gene. The CDR3 extends over 16 amino acids. Trimming pared 2 bases from V and 4 bases from J, leaving 16 bases between. The CDR3 sequence is CASSEIGGGEADTQYF. The CDR3 DNA reads as TGTGCCAGCAGTGAAATCGGAGGGGGCGAAGCAGATACGCAGTATTTT.

The chain has TRBV5-1 and TRBJ2-2; 10 bases line up with TRBD2. The CDR3 sequence is 16 residues long. Germline-derived CDR1 and CDR2 are SGHRS and YFSETQ. V lost 4 bases and J lost 6; bases outside the gene matches: 9. The CDR3 DNA sequence: TGCGCCAGCAGCCCTAGCGGGGGTCTATTCGCCGGGGAGCTGTTTTTT. This translates into CASSPSGGLFAGELFF.